These T cell receptor beta chains were read from a single sample in a study of brain T cells in children with intractable seizures. Profiled with immunoSEQ multiplex PCR; TCRdb holds only in-frame clones, not every one. Among hundreds of thousands of clones listed, nearly 95% were seen once. The sequencing here drew on peripheral blood, taken around 5 months after surgery. The receptors originated from a boy less than two years old with tuberous sclerosis and intractable seizures. CDR3s include the opening cysteine and the closing phenylalanine or tryptophan. A D gene is named only where the DNA matches it firmly. A clone size is listed for some rows: how often the clone was seen (once, few, many), or a class if it is expanded.

clone_size: NA; v_call: TRBV11-2; j_call: TRBJ2-3; d_call: NA; cdr3_aa: CASSSVGELWTDTQYF; cdr3_nt: TGTGCCAGCAGCTCCGTCGGGGAGTTATGGACAGATACGCAGTATTTT
clone_size: NA; v_call: TRBV6-1; j_call: TRBJ1-1; d_call: TRBD1; cdr3_aa: CASSERRQGAWTFF; cdr3_nt: TGTGCCAGCAGTGAGCGCAGACAGGGGGCGTGGACTTTCTTT
clone_size: NA; v_call: TRBV19; j_call: TRBJ1-1; d_call: NA; cdr3_aa: CASSTHFSTEAFF; cdr3_nt: TGTGCCAGTAGTACTCATTTTTCCACTGAAGCTTTCTTT
clone_size: NA; v_call: TRBV6-1; j_call: TRBJ2-7; d_call: NA; cdr3_aa: CASSEIPGLAYEQYF; cdr3_nt: TGTGCCAGCAGTGAAATTCCTGGGCTTGCCTACGAGCAGTACTTC
clone_size: NA; v_call: TRBV19; j_call: TRBJ1-2; d_call: NA; cdr3_aa: CASSAYDGYTF; cdr3_nt: TGTGCCAGTAGTGCTTATGATGGCTACACCTTC
clone_size: NA; v_call: TRBV9; j_call: TRBJ2-1; d_call: NA; cdr3_aa: CASSDRDSTPYNEQFF; cdr3_nt: TGTGCCAGCAGCGACCGGGACTCTACCCCTTACAATGAGCAGTTCTTC
clone_size: NA; v_call: TRBV5-1; j_call: TRBJ2-5; d_call: NA; cdr3_aa: CASTKQGLGETQYF; cdr3_nt: TGCGCCAGCACGAAACAGGGTTTAGGGGAGACCCAGTACTTC
clone_size: NA; v_call: TRBV7-8; j_call: TRBJ1-2; d_call: TRBD1; cdr3_aa: CASSLADPGTGAIGYTF; cdr3_nt: TGTGCCAGCAGCTTAGCCGATCCAGGGACAGGGGCTATTGGCTACACCTTC
clone_size: NA; v_call: TRBV20-1; j_call: TRBJ2-5; d_call: NA; cdr3_aa: CSPGAETQYF; cdr3_nt: TGCAGTCCGGGGGCGGAGACCCAGTACTTC
clone_size: NA; v_call: TRBV6-5; j_call: TRBJ2-7; d_call: TRBD1; cdr3_aa: CASSYGSGGSSYEQYF; cdr3_nt: TGTGCCAGCAGTTACGGTTCAGGGGGAAGCTCCTACGAGCAGTACTTC
clone_size: NA; v_call: TRBV5-1; j_call: TRBJ2-2; d_call: TRBD1; cdr3_aa: CASSHRDRVKNGELFF; cdr3_nt: TGCGCCAGCAGCCACCGGGACAGGGTCAAGAACGGGGAGCTGTTTTTT
clone_size: few; v_call: TRBV19; j_call: TRBJ1-5; d_call: NA; cdr3_aa: CASSSPPDSLNQPQHF; cdr3_nt: TGTGCCAGTAGTTCCCCCCCGGACAGCCTTAATCAGCCCCAGCATTTT
clone_size: NA; v_call: TRBV9; j_call: TRBJ1-2; d_call: NA; cdr3_aa: CASSALLPGGANYGYTF; cdr3_nt: TGTGCCAGCAGCGCCCTCCTTCCCGGGGGGGCGAACTATGGCTACACCTTC
clone_size: NA; v_call: TRBV4-2; j_call: TRBJ2-1; d_call: NA; cdr3_aa: CASSQDGDEQFF; cdr3_nt: TGTGCCAGCAGCCAAGATGGCGATGAGCAGTTCTTC
clone_size: few; v_call: TRBV24-1; j_call: TRBJ1-5; d_call: TRBD1; cdr3_aa: CASSPGGEQPQHF; cdr3_nt: TGTGCCTCAAGTCCAGGGGGCGAGCAGCCCCAGCATTTT
clone_size: NA; v_call: TRBV19; j_call: TRBJ1-3; d_call: TRBD1; cdr3_aa: CASSIVDRGRGGHGNTIYF; cdr3_nt: TGTGCCAGTAGTATTGTGGACAGGGGGCGCGGCGGTCATGGAAACACCATATATTTT
clone_size: few; v_call: TRBV18; j_call: TRBJ1-2; d_call: NA; cdr3_aa: CASSLEGLNYGYTF; cdr3_nt: TGTGCCAGCTCACTGGAGGGACTTAACTATGGCTACACCTTC
clone_size: NA; v_call: TRBV19; j_call: TRBJ1-2; d_call: NA; cdr3_aa: CASSPGRKDLNYGYTF; cdr3_nt: TGTGCCAGTAGTCCGGGACGCAAAGATCTAAACTATGGCTACACCTTC
clone_size: NA; v_call: TRBV16; j_call: TRBJ2-2; d_call: TRBD1; cdr3_aa: CASSQSLFPDRANTGELFF; cdr3_nt: TGTGCCAGCAGCCAATCCTTATTTCCCGACAGGGCGAACACCGGGGAGCTGTTTTTT
clone_size: NA; v_call: TRBV6-5; j_call: TRBJ2-3; d_call: NA; cdr3_aa: CASTRGTDTQYF; cdr3_nt: TGTGCCAGCACCCGGGGCACAGATACGCAGTATTTT
clone_size: NA; v_call: TRBV18; j_call: TRBJ1-2; d_call: NA; cdr3_aa: CASSPERGMGYGYTF; cdr3_nt: TGTGCCAGTTCACCCGAACGGGGTATGGGCTATGGCTACACCTTC
clone_size: NA; v_call: TRBV10-3; j_call: TRBJ1-5; d_call: NA; cdr3_aa: CAISGTDPNQPQHF; cdr3_nt: TGTGCCATCAGTGGGACCGACCCCAATCAGCCCCAGCATTTT
clone_size: few; v_call: TRBV2; j_call: TRBJ1-6; d_call: NA; cdr3_aa: CASSEDNNSPLHF; cdr3_nt: TGTGCCAGCAGTGAAGACAATAATTCACCCCTCCACTTT
clone_size: few; v_call: TRBV7-3; j_call: TRBJ2-7; d_call: TRBD1; cdr3_aa: CASSLGSIRQGYEQYF; cdr3_nt: TGTGCCAGCAGCTTGGGGTCGATTCGACAGGGCTACGAGCAGTACTTC
clone_size: once; v_call: TRBV9; j_call: TRBJ2-1; d_call: TRBD2; cdr3_aa: CASSVVAGGLYNEQFF; cdr3_nt: TGTGCCAGCAGCGTAGTTGCGGGAGGCCTTTACAATGAGCAGTTCTTC
clone_size: once; v_call: TRBV7-9; j_call: TRBJ2-3; d_call: NA; cdr3_aa: CASSPLGDTQYF; cdr3_nt: TGTGCCAGCAGCCCCCTCGGAGATACGCAGTATTTT
clone_size: NA; v_call: TRBV20-1; j_call: TRBJ2-7; d_call: TRBD1; cdr3_aa: CSAGTGNEQYF; cdr3_nt: TGCAGTGCAGGGACAGGGAACGAGCAGTACTTC
clone_size: NA; v_call: TRBV3-1/TRBV3-2; j_call: TRBJ1-4; d_call: NA; cdr3_aa: CASSQGLTQGRQGEKLFF; cdr3_nt: TGTGCCAGCAGCCAAGGCTTAACTCAGGGGCGTCAAGGGGAAAAACTGTTTTTT
clone_size: NA; v_call: TRBV4-2; j_call: TRBJ2-1; d_call: TRBD2; cdr3_aa: CASSQEGLAGLNEQFF; cdr3_nt: TGTGCCAGCAGCCAAGAAGGACTAGCGGGACTCAATGAGCAGTTCTTC
clone_size: once; v_call: TRBV19; j_call: TRBJ2-7; d_call: NA; cdr3_aa: CASSIERDVYEQYF; cdr3_nt: TGTGCCAGTAGTATAGAGCGAGACGTCTACGAGCAGTACTTC
clone_size: NA; v_call: TRBV6-2/TRBV6-3; j_call: TRBJ2-3; d_call: NA; cdr3_aa: CASSHGSGDTQYF; cdr3_nt: TGTGCCAGCAGCCACGGCTCGGGGGATACGCAGTATTTT
clone_size: NA; v_call: TRBV6-4; j_call: TRBJ2-3; d_call: NA; cdr3_aa: CASSISSTDTQYF; cdr3_nt: TGTGCCAGCAGTATTTCGAGCACAGATACGCAGTATTTT
clone_size: NA; v_call: TRBV19; j_call: TRBJ2-5; d_call: TRBD2; cdr3_aa: CASSTTGRGETQYF; cdr3_nt: TGTGCCAGTAGTACGACGGGGCGGGGGGAGACCCAGTACTTC
clone_size: NA; v_call: TRBV6-2/TRBV6-3; j_call: TRBJ2-7; d_call: NA; cdr3_aa: CASSYSGRPHEQYF; cdr3_nt: TGTGCCAGCAGTTACTCTGGCAGGCCCCACGAGCAGTACTTC
clone_size: once; v_call: TRBV19; j_call: TRBJ1-5; d_call: NA; cdr3_aa: CASSIGDQPQHF; cdr3_nt: TGTGCCAGTAGTATAGGGGATCAGCCCCAGCATTTT
clone_size: NA; v_call: TRBV7-9; j_call: TRBJ2-7; d_call: NA; cdr3_aa: CASSPRRSSYEQYF; cdr3_nt: TGTGCCAGCAGCCCTAGAAGGAGCTCCTACGAGCAGTACTTC
clone_size: once; v_call: TRBV7-2; j_call: TRBJ2-7; d_call: TRBD2; cdr3_aa: CASSLGSSGVYEQYF; cdr3_nt: TGTGCCAGCAGCTTAGGGAGTAGCGGGGTCTACGAGCAGTACTTC
clone_size: NA; v_call: TRBV10-3; j_call: TRBJ1-2; d_call: TRBD1; cdr3_aa: CAISPTGDVGYTF; cdr3_nt: TGTGCCATCAGTCCCACAGGGGACGTTGGCTACACCTTC
clone_size: NA; v_call: TRBV11-2; j_call: TRBJ2-5; d_call: NA; cdr3_aa: CASSSPSGQETQYF; cdr3_nt: TGTGCCAGCAGCTCACCAAGCGGGCAAGAGACCCAGTACTTC
clone_size: once; v_call: TRBV19; j_call: TRBJ2-7; d_call: TRBD1; cdr3_aa: CASSKAGTDSSYEQYF; cdr3_nt: TGTGCCAGTAGTAAAGCCGGGACAGATTCCTCCTACGAGCAGTACTTC
clone_size: NA; v_call: TRBV15; j_call: TRBJ2-7; d_call: TRBD1; cdr3_aa: CATSRDLGTGRREQYF; cdr3_nt: TGTGCCACCAGCAGAGATTTGGGGACAGGCCGTCGGGAGCAGTACTTC
clone_size: NA; v_call: TRBV5-4; j_call: TRBJ1-5; d_call: NA; cdr3_aa: CASSNGGYSNQPQHF; cdr3_nt: TGTGCCAGCAGCAACGGGGGATATAGCAATCAGCCCCAGCATTTT